This TCR beta chain was recorded in a study of regulatory T cells in long-lasting Graves disease. This clonotype was recorded many times. The CDR3 sequence is 17 residues long. Germline V lookup: CDR1 MNHEY, CDR2 SVGAGI. The germline V and J ends were trimmed by 2 bases and 0 bases, with 17 bases remaining between them. The sample's time point: persistent/refractory GD, antithyroid drugs over 5 years with positive TRAb. The TCR library was made from RNA that had been extracted from PBMCs in TRIzol. It was by American Thyroid Association guidelines that Graves' disease was diagnosed. To make TCR beta libraries, researchers used iRepertoire HTBI primers and Arm-PCR of CDR3 regions. A single record per CDR3 protein comes from TCRdb applying MiXCR to the multiplex PCR reads. The profile covers hundreds of thousands of distinct CDR3 sequences, with under 25% appearing a single time and less than 9% taken by the ten largest.

The material sequenced was peripheral blood mononuclear cells (PBMCs), taken when the disease was refractory, from a patient treated with antithyroid drugs. This rearrangement joins TRBV6-5 to TRBJ2-7; perhaps TRBD2 as D (6 bases). The receptor's source is a female donor with Graves disease. For the CDR3, the DNA is TGTGCCAGCAGTTACCCCACTGGAGGGAAAAGCTCCTACGAGCAGTACTTC. Amino acids: CASSYPTGGKSSYEQYF.